This T cell receptor beta chain was obtained from a study of siplizumab effects on memory and regulatory T cells. The study, taken as a whole, reports: Only a minority of proliferating CD4+ or CD8+ clones had an assignable naive or memory phenotype, with roughly 75-97% lacking one. The authors did not confirm suppressive function in proliferating Tregs from siplizumab cultures. With siplizumab, mappable alloreactive CD4+ clones averaged around 71% Treg-derived, versus more than 25% in controls. The diversity of naive T cells seemed greater than that of memory cells, and their alloresponse contribution seemed major.

TCRdb's copy holds only in-frame clones and misses some; the assay was immunoSEQ multiplex PCR. The table shows roughly 80,000 clones, with approximately 90% occurring only once. The CDR3 contains 15 residues. Trimming took 8 bases from V and 1 from J; bases not matched to a gene: 6. Germline CDR1 MNHEY, CDR2 SVGAGI. For this clone: As yet, its antigen is unknown.

The specimen was Tregs sorted from blood. This chain uses TRBV6-5 with TRBJ1-1, with TRBD1 matching over 11 bases. The receptor was isolated from a human donor in good health. The CDR3 region is CASSGTGGWNTEAFF. In DNA, the CDR3 is TGTGCCAGCTCTGGGACAGGGGGGTGGAACACTGAAGCTTTCTTT.